This TCR beta chain is drawn from a study of T cells in Graves' hyperthyroidism and ophthalmopathy. Regions amplified from RNA transcripts were the TCR beta CDR3 regions. The study used the HTBI primer set for a first-round RT-PCR of the TCR CDR3. TCRdb processed the multiplex PCR reads anew with MiXCR; each CDR3 protein has one entry. Of around 530,000 distinct CDR3 sequences in the sample, roughly a sixth are singletons; the top ten hold under 20%. Sequences were obtained from blood. The clonotype comes from a woman in her late teens or twenties with Graves' ophthalmopathy.

CDR3 nucleotides: TGTGCCAGCAGTTTTAGGACTAGCGGGGGTGGCGAGCAGTACTTC. Protein sequence: CASSFRTSGGGEQYF. This chain links TRBV27 with TRBJ2-7, with 13 nucleotides matching TRBD2. The V gene's germline CDR1 is MNHEY and CDR2 SMNVEV (reference sequence). Unmatched junction bases numbered 5, after V lost 3 bases and J lost 6 bases. The CDR3 spans 15 residues.